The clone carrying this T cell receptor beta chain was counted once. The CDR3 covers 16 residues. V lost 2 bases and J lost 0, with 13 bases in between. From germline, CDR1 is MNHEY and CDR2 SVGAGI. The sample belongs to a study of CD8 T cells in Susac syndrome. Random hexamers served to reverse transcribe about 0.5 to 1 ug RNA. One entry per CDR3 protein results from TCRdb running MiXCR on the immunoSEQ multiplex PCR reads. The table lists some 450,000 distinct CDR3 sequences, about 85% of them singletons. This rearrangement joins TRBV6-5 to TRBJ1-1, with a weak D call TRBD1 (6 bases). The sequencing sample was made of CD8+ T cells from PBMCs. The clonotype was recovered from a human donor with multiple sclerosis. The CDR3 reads CASSYSAGDLNTEAFF. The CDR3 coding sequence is TGTGCCAGCAGTTACAGCGCAGGGGACCTGAACACTGAAGCTTTCTTT.